This T cell receptor (beta chain) came from a study of T cell responses to AZD1222 COVID-19 vaccine. Regarding the study as a whole: Regions left unmutated in variants are reportedly the target of nearly half of spike-specific TCRs.

Trimming took 2 bases from V and 9 from J, leaving 14 bases between them. The CDR3 consists of 14 residues. Germline CDR1 is MNHEY and CDR2 is SVGEGT. The repertoire was sequenced with immunoSEQ multiplex PCR; TCRdb's copy has only in-frame clones and lacks some. Of around 100,000 clones in the sample, around 91% are singletons; the top ten hold roughly 8.1%. This clone has a handful of counts. Its specificity is not known. The chain is built from TRBV6-2 or TRBV6-3 and TRBJ2-1, with D perhaps assigned TRBD1 or TRBD2 (5 bases each). The clonotype was recovered from an adult in good health. This material consisted of peripheral blood, taken on day 0 of AZD1222 vaccination. CDR3 bases: TGTGCCAGCAGTTACGGGACCCGAGGGATTGAGCAGTTCTTC. Translating gives CASSYGTRGIEQFF.